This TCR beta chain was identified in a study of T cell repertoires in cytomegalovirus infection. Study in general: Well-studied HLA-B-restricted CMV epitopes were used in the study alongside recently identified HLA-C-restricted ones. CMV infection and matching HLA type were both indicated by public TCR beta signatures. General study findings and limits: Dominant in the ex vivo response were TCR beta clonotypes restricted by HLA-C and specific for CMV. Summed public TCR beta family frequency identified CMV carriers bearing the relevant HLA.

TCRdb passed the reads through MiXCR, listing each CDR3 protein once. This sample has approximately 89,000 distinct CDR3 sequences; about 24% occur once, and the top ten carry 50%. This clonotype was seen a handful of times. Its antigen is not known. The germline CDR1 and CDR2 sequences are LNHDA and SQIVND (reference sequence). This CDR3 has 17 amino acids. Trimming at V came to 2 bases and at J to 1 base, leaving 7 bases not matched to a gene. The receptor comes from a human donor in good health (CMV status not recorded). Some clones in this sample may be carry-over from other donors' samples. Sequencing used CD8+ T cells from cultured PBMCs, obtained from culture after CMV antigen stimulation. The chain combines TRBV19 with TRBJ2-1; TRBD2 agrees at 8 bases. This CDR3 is CASSIFQRGLSYNEQFF. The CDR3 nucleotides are TGTGCCAGTAGTATATTCCAGCGGGGGCTTTCCTACAATGAGCAGTTCTTC.